This T cell receptor (beta chain) came from a study of blood T cell repertoires in COVID-19. Study-level information: Donors in the United States, Italy and Spain gave samples during acute or convalescent COVID-19. Sources were T cells, B-cell-depleted T cells, or PBMCs; the material itself was cDNA or gDNA.

Germline V gene data show CDR1 as SGHRS and CDR2 as YFSETQ. V gave up 4 bases and J gave up 4 bases; unmatched junction bases: 11. The CDR3 loop spans 16 amino acids. Original methodology: Amplifying reference gene primers gave estimates of nucleated cell counts. Profiled with immunoSEQ multiplex PCR; TCRdb holds only in-frame clones, not every one. V, J and clone size derive from that table, while D and trimming were established from the DNA sequence. Among under 75,000 clones listed, around 93% were seen once. The sequence was obtained from a man over 45 with active COVID-19. What was sequenced was peripheral blood. This chain links TRBV5-1 with TRBJ2-1; TRBD1 matches 7 bases. The DNA of the CDR3 is TGCGCCAGCAGCCCAGGGGGACACCCCGGATACAATGAGCAGTTCTTC. Amino acid sequence: CASSPGGHPGYNEQFF.